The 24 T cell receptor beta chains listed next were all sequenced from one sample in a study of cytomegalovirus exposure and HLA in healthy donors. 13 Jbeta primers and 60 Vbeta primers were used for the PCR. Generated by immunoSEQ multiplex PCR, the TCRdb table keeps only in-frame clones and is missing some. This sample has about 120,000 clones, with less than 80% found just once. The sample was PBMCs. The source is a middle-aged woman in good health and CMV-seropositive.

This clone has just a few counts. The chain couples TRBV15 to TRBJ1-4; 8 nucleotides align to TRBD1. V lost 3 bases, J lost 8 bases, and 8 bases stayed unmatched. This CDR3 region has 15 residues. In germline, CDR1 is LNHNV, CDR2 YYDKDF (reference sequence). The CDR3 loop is CATSRDPGGFEKLFF. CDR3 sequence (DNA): TGTGCCACCAGCAGGGACCCAGGGGGCTTCGAAAAACTGTTTTTT.

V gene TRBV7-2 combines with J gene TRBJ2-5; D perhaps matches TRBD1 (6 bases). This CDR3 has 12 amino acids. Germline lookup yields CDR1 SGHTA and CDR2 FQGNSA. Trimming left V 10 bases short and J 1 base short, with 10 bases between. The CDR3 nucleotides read TGTGCCACCGGGACAAGCCAAGAGACCCAGTACTTC. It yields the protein CATGTSQETQYF. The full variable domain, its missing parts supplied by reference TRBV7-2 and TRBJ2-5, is GAGVSQSPSNKVTEKGKDVELRCDPISGHTALYWYRQSLGQGLEFLIYFQGNSAPDKSGLPSDRFSAERTGGSVSTLTIQRTQQEDSAVYLCATGTSQETQYFGPGTRLLVL.

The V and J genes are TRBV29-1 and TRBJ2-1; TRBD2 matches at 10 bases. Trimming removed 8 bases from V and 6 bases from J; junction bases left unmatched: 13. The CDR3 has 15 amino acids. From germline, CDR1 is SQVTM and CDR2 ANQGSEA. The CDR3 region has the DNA TGCAGCTTCGAAGTGGAGACTAGCGGGCGCAATGAGCAGTTCTTC. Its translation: CSFEVETSGRNEQFF.

Here the CDR3 DNA reads TGTGCCAGCAGCCAAGATTTGGGGGGTGAGCAGTTCTTC. It translates to CASSQDLGGEQFF. This chain connects TRBV14 to TRBJ2-1; D possibly corresponds to TRBD2 (6 bases). The CDR3 runs to 13 residues. Germline V gene lookup returns CDR1 SGHDN and CDR2 FVKESK. Trimming shortened V by 0 bases and J by 9 bases, and 9 bases separated the two germline ends.

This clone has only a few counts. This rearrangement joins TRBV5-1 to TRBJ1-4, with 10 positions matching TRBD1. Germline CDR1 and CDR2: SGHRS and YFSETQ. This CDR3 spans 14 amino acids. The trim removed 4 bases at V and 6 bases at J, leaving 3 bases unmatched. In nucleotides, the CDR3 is TGCGCCAGCAGCCTCGGACAGGGGGATGAAAAACTGTTTTTT. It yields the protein CASSLGQGDEKLFF.

CDR3 amino acids: CASSSAVSRSTDTQYF. The CDR3 DNA is TGTGCCAGCAGCTCCGCGGTTAGCCGGAGCACAGATACGCAGTATTTT. The V and J genes are TRBV5-4 and TRBJ2-3; D unclear. Between the trimmed V and J ends, which lost 3 bases and 0 bases, there was a span of 14 bases. There are 16 residues in the CDR3. CDR1 is SGHNT, CDR2 YYREEE, per germline (reference sequence).

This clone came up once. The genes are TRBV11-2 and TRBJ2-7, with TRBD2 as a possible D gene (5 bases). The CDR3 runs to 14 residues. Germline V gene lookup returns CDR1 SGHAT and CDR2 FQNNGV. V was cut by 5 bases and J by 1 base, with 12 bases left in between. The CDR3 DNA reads TGTGCCAGCAGCGATCCGGAGGCTTCCTACGAGCAGTACTTC. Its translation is CASSDPEASYEQYF.

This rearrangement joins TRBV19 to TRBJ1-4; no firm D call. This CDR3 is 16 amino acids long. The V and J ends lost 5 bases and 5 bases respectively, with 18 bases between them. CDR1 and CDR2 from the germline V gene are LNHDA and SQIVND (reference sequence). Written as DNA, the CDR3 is TGTGCCAGTAGTGACCGGGATCTTACACCCAATGAAAAACTGTTTTTT. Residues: CASSDRDLTPNEKLFF.

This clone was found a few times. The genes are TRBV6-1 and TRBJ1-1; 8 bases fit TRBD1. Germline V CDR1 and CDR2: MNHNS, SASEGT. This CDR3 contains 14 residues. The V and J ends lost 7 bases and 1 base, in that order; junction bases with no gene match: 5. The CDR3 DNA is TGTGCCAGCACCGCGACAGGGGCGAACACTGAAGCTTTCTTT. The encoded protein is CASTATGANTEAFF.

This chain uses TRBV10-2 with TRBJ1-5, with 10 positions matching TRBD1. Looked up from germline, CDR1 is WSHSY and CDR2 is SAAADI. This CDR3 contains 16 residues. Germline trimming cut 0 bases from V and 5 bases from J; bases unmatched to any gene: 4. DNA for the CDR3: TGCGCCAGCAGTGAGTCGCGAGGGACAGGGGATCAGCCCCAGCATTTT. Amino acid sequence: CASSESRGTGDQPQHF.

The CDR3 spells CASSNGQGAGNEQFF. The CDR3 DNA follows: TGTGCCAGCTCAAATGGACAGGGGGCAGGTAATGAGCAGTTCTTC. The chain joins TRBV18 to TRBJ2-1; 11 bases line up with TRBD1. Germline V gives CDR1 KGHSH, CDR2 LQKENI. There are 15 residues in the CDR3. V dropped 5 bases and J dropped 7; count of bases not matched to a gene: 7. Full variable domain (missing parts from reference TRBV18 and TRBJ2-1): NAGVMQNPRHLVRRRGQEARLRCSPMKGHSHVYWYRQLPEEGLKFMVYLQKENIIDESGMPKERFSAEFPKEGPSILRIQQVVRGDSAAYFCASSNGQGAGNEQFFGPGTRLTVL.

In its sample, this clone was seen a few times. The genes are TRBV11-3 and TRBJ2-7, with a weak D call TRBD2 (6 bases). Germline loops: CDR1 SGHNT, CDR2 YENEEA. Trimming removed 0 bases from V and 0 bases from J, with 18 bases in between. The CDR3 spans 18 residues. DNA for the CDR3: TGTGCCAGCAGCTTAGAGGCTAGCGCTTCGCGACCCTCCTACGAGCAGTACTTC. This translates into CASSLEASASRPSYEQYF.

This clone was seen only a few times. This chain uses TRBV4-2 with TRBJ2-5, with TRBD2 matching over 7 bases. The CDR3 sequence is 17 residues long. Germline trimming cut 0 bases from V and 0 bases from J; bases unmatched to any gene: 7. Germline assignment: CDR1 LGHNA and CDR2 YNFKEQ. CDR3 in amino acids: CASSQEGLAGNQETQYF. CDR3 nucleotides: TGTGCCAGCAGCCAAGAGGGGTTAGCGGGTAACCAAGAGACCCAGTACTTC.

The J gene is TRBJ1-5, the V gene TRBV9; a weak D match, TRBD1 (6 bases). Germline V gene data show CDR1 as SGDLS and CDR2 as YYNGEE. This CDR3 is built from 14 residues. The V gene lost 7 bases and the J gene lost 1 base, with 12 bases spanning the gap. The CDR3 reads CASGAGDSNQPQHF. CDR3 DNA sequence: TGTGCCAGCGGGGCAGGGGACAGCAATCAGCCCCAGCATTTT. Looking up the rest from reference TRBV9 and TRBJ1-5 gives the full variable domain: DSGVTQTPKHLITATGQRVTLRCSPRSGDLSVYWYQQSLDQGLQFLIQYYNGEERAKGNILERFSAQQFPDLHSELNLSSLELGDSALYFCASGAGDSNQPQHFGDGTRLSIL.

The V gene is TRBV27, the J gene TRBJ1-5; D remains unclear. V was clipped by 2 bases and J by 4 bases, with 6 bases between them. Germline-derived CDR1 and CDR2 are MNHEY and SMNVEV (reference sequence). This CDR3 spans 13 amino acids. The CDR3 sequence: CASSLGSNQPQHF. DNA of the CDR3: TGTGCCAGCAGTTTAGGGAGTAATCAGCCCCAGCATTTT.

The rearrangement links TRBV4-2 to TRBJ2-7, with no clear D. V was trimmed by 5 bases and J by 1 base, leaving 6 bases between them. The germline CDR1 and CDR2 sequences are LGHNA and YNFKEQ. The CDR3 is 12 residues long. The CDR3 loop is CASSTPSYEQYF. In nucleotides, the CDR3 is TGTGCCAGCAGCACTCCTTCCTACGAGCAGTACTTC.

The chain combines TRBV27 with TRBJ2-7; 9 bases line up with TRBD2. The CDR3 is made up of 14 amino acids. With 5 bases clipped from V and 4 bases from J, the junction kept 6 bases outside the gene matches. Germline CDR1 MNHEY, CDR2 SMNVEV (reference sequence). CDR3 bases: TGTGCCAGCAGTCCCGGGACTAGCAAGTACGAGCAGTACTTC. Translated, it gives CASSPGTSKYEQYF.

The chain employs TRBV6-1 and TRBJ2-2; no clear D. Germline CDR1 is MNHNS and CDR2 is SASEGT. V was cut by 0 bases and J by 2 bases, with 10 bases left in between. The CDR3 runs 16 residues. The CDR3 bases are TGTGCCAGCAGTGAAGCCCAAACAGCCAACACCGGGGAGCTGTTTTTT. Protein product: CASSEAQTANTGELFF.

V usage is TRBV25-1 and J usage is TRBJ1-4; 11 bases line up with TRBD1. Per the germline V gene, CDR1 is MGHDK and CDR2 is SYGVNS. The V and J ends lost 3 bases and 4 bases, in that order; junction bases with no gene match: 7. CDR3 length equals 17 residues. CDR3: CASSDQGQGALNEKLFF. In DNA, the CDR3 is TGTGCCAGCAGTGATCAAGGACAGGGGGCCCTTAATGAAAAACTGTTTTTT.

The DNA of the CDR3 is TGTGCCAGCAGCCCGACCGGCAGGGCCACTGAAGCTTTCTTT. Protein product: CASSPTGRATEAFF. This chain joins TRBV7-2 and TRBJ1-1; possible D gene TRBD1, 5 bases. Trimming left V 5 bases short and J 4 bases short, with 14 bases between. CDR1 SGHTA and CDR2 FQGNSA come from the germline V gene. The CDR3 is 14 amino acids. Full variable domain (outside the CDR3, taken from reference TRBV7-2 and TRBJ1-1): GAGVSQSPSNKVTEKGKDVELRCDPISGHTALYWYRQSLGQGLEFLIYFQGNSAPDKSGLPSDRFSAERTGGSVSTLTIQRTQQEDSAVYLCASSPTGRATEAFFGQGTRLTVV.

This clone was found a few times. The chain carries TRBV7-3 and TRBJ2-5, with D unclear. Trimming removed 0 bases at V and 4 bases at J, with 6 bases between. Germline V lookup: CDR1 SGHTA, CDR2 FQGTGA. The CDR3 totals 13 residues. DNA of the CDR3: TGTGCCAGCAGCTTAACTATTCGAGAGACCCAGTACTTC. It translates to CASSLTIRETQYF.

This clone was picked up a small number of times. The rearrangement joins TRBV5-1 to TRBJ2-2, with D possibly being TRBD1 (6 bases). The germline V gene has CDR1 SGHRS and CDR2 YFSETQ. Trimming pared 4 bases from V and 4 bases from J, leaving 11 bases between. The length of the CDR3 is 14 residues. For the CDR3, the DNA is TGCGCCAGCAGCGACGGACAGTTCACCGGGGAGCTGTTTTTT. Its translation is CASSDGQFTGELFF.

In nucleotides, the CDR3 is TGCGCCAGCAGCTTGGCCCTAGCGGGAGAGGGTGAGCAGTTCTTC. It specifies CASSLALAGEGEQFF. The V and J genes are TRBV5-1 and TRBJ2-1; 10 nucleotides agree with TRBD2. Germline trimming cut 0 bases from V and 9 bases from J; bases unmatched to any gene: 6. The V gene's germline CDR1 is SGHRS and CDR2 YFSETQ. The CDR3 runs to 15 residues.

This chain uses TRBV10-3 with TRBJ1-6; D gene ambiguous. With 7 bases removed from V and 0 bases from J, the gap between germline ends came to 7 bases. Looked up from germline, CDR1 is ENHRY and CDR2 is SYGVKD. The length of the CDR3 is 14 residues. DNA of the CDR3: TGTGCCATCACCTCGAGCTCCTATAATTCACCCCTCCACTTT. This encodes CAITSSSYNSPLHF.